This is a list of T cell receptor beta chains from one sample in a study of T cells in Graves' hyperthyroidism and ophthalmopathy. TCRdb used MiXCR to reprocess the multiplex PCR reads, holding one entry per CDR3 protein. The data hold around 690,000 distinct CDR3 sequences, with 17% observed a single time. Sequencing was performed on blood. Every receptor here comes from a man aged 45-65 years with Graves' hyperthyroidism. Both conserved end residues are part of each CDR3. The order of the fields is D gene, clone size, V gene, J gene, CDR3 protein, CDR3 DNA. A D gene is named only where the DNA matches it firmly. Size tells how often a clone was seen (once, few, many) or the class of an expanded clone, and some rows leave it out.

>NA|many|TRBV7-2|TRBJ2-7
CASSWLYYEQYF
TGTGCCAGCAGCTGGCTATACTACGAGCAGTACTTC
>NA|many|TRBV11-2|TRBJ1-2
CASSSQGYYGYTF
TGTGCCAGCAGCTCCCAGGGGTACTATGGCTACACCTTC
>TRBD2|many|TRBV5-5|TRBJ2-7
CASSLVFGGSYEQYF
TGTGCCAGCAGCTTGGTGTTCGGGGGGTCCTACGAGCAGTACTTC
>TRBD2|NA|TRBV7-9|TRBJ2-1
CASSLGEGRDYNEQFF
TGTGCCAGCAGCTTAGGGGAGGGCCGGGACTACAATGAGCAGTTCTTC
>TRBD2|many|TRBV27|TRBJ2-7
CASSRYSGASYEQYF
TGTGCCAGCAGCCGATATAGCGGGGCATCCTACGAGCAGTACTTC
>TRBD1|NA|TRBV7-3|TRBJ2-2
CASSHPGTGVHTGELFF
TGTGCCAGCAGCCACCCCGGGACAGGGGTTCACACCGGGGAGCTGTTTTTT
>TRBD2|many|TRBV27|TRBJ2-1
CASSLAGERSYNEQFF
TGTGCCAGCAGTTTAGCGGGAGAAAGGTCCTACAATGAGCAGTTCTTC
>TRBD2|many|TRBV11-2|TRBJ2-5
CASSFSLRTSGSMETQYF
TGTGCCAGCAGCTTCAGTTTACGGACTAGCGGGAGTATGGAGACCCAGTACTTC
>NA|NA|TRBV5-1|TRBJ2-1
CASSSGSANEQFF
TGCGCCAGCAGCTCCGGCTCAGCGAATGAGCAGTTCTTC
>TRBD2|NA|TRBV20-1|TRBJ2-7
CSARVRWAGANGEQYF
TGCAGTGCTAGAGTTAGGTGGGCGGGAGCTAACGGCGAGCAGTACTTC
>NA|many|TRBV11-2|TRBJ1-4
CASSLGRNEKLFF
TGTGCCAGCAGCTTAGGGAGGAATGAAAAACTGTTTTTT
>TRBD2|few|TRBV7-3|TRBJ2-3
CASSPTGLAGGTTDTQYF
TGTGCCAGCAGTCCGACCGGACTAGCGGGAGGGACTACAGATACGCAGTATTTT
>TRBD2|NA|TRBV7-2|TRBJ2-3
CASSLTLNLAGGTDTQYF
TGTGCCAGCAGCTTAACCTTAAATTTAGCGGGAGGAACAGATACGCAGTATTTT
>NA|many|TRBV6-1|TRBJ1-4
CASSYWGAPNEKLFF
TGTGCCAGCAGTTATTGGGGGGCTCCTAATGAAAAACTGTTTTTT
>NA|NA|TRBV10-2|TRBJ1-5
CASSEEQAVQPQHF
TGCGCCAGCAGTGAGGAGCAGGCAGTTCAGCCCCAGCATTTT
>TRBD2|few|TRBV19|TRBJ2-2
CASSGLADMNTGELFF
TGTGCCAGTAGTGGACTAGCGGACATGAACACCGGGGAGCTGTTTTTT
>NA|many|TRBV28|TRBJ2-5
CASNQGGETQYF
TGTGCCAGCAACCAGGGGGGAGAGACCCAGTACTTC
>TRBD2|many|TRBV11-3|TRBJ2-7
CASSLSTSGRAREQYF
TGTGCCAGCAGCTTATCGACTAGCGGGAGGGCTCGGGAGCAGTACTTC
>NA|NA|TRBV7-8|TRBJ2-1
CASSLARFVGTEQFF
TGTGCCAGCAGCTTAGCGCGGTTTGTGGGGACTGAGCAGTTCTTC
>NA|many|TRBV2|TRBJ1-2
CASSDPGTYGYTF
TGTGCCAGCAGTGACCCAGGGACCTATGGCTACACCTTC
>TRBD2|many|TRBV20-1|TRBJ2-7
CSAMDASGNSYEQYF
TGCAGTGCGATGGATGCTAGCGGAAACTCCTACGAGCAGTACTTC
>TRBD2|many|TRBV27|TRBJ2-1
CASAQLSGSLNEQFF
TGTGCCAGCGCACAACTAAGCGGGAGCTTAAATGAGCAGTTCTTC
>NA|many|TRBV5-1|TRBJ2-3
CASSLLQGATTGLTDTQYF
TGCGCCAGCAGCCTTCTACAGGGAGCCACAACCGGTCTCACAGATACGCAGTATTTT
>NA|few|TRBV4-3|TRBJ2-2
CASSQRGPPPVGELFF
TGCGCCAGCAGCCAACGGGGACCTCCCCCGGTAGGGGAGCTGTTTTTT
>TRBD1|many|TRBV2|TRBJ1-2
CASSGQGMAGYTF
TGTGCCAGCAGCGGACAGGGTATGGCCGGCTACACCTTC
>NA|few|TRBV28|TRBJ1-1
CASSPQGRVTEAFF
TGTGCCAGCAGCCCGCAGGGCAGGGTCACTGAAGCTTTCTTT
>TRBD1|many|TRBV28|TRBJ2-7
CASGTGSYEQYF
TGTGCCAGCGGGACAGGGAGCTACGAGCAGTACTTC
>TRBD1|many|TRBV7-2|TRBJ2-7
CASSLMTGDYEQYF
TGTGCCAGCAGCCTTATGACAGGGGACTACGAGCAGTACTTC
>NA|many|TRBV20-1|TRBJ2-3
CSADWGSTDTQYF
TGCAGTGCGGACTGGGGGAGCACAGATACGCAGTATTTT